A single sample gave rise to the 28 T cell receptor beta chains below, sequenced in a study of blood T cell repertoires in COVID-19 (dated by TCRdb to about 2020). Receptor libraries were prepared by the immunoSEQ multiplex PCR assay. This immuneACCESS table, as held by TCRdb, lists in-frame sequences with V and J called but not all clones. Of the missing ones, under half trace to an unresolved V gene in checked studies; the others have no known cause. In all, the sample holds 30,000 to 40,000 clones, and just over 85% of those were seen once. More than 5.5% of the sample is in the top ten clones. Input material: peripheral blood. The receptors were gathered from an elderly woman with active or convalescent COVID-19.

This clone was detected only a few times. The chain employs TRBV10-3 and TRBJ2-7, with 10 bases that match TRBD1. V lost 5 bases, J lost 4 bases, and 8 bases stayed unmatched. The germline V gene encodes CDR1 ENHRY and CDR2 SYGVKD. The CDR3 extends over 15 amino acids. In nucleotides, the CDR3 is TGTGCCATCAGTCGAATGGACAGGGGGGTTTACGAGCAGTACTTC. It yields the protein CAISRMDRGVYEQYF.

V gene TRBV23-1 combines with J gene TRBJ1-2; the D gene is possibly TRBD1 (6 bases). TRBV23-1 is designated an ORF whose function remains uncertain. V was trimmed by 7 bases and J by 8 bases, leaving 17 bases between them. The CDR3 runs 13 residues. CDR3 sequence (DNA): TGCGCCAGCATCAACAGGGCCGTAGGGGGCTACACCTTC. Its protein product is CASINRAVGGYTF.

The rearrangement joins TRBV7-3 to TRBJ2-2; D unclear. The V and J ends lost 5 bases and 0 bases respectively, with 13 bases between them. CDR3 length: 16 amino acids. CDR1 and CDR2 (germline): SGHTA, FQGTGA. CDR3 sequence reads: CASSPRRYANTGELFF. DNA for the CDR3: TGTGCCAGCAGCCCCCGTCGGTACGCGAACACCGGGGAGCTGTTTTTT.

The CDR3 here is CAIRDFADTQYF. The CDR3 DNA follows: TGTGCCATCAGGGACTTTGCAGATACGCAGTATTTT. This rearrangement joins TRBV10-3 to TRBJ2-3; a possible D gene is TRBD2 (5 bases). The CDR3 extends over 12 amino acids. V shed 6 bases and J shed 4 bases, with 8 bases lying between them. Germline values: CDR1 ENHRY, CDR2 SYGVKD.

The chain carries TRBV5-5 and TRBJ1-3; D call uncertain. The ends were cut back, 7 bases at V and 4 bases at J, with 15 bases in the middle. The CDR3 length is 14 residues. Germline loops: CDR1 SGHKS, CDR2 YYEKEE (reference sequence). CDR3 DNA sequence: TGTGCCAGCCGTGGCTTTACCTCCGGAAACACCATATATTTT. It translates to CASRGFTSGNTIYF.

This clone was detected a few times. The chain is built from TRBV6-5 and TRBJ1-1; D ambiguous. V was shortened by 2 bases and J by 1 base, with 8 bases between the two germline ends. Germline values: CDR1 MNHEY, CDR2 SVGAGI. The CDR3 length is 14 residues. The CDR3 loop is CASSYAAPNTEAFF. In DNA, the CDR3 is TGTGCCAGCAGTTACGCCGCGCCGAACACTGAAGCTTTCTTT.

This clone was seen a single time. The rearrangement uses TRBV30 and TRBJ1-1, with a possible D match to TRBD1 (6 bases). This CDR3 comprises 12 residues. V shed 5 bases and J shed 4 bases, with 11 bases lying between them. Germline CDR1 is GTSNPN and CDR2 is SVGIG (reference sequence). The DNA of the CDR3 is TGTGCCTGGGCAAAACAGGGCACTGAAGCTTTCTTT. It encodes CAWAKQGTEAFF.

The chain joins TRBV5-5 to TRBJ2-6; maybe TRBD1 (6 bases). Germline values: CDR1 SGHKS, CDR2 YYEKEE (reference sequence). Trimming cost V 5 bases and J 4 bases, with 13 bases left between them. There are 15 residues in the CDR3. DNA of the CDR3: TGTGCCAGCAGTTACGCAGGGGCAGGGGCCAACGTCCTGACTTTC. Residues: CASSYAGAGANVLTF. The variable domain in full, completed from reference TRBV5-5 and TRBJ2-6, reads DAGVTQSPTHLIKTRGQQVTLRCSPISGHKSVSWYQQVLGQGPQFIFQYYEKEERGRGNFPDRFSARQFPNYSSELNVNALLLGDSALYLCASSYAGAGANVLTFGAGSRLTVL.

The CDR3, as DNA: TGTGCCAGCAGCTTCCGGTTGGAGTCTGAAGCTTTCTTT. It is translated as CASSFRLESEAFF. The chain carries TRBV11-2 and TRBJ1-1, with no clear D. Trimming took 3 bases from V and 6 from J, leaving 11 bases between them. The CDR3 runs to 13 residues. CDR1 and CDR2 (germline): SGHAT, FQNNGV.

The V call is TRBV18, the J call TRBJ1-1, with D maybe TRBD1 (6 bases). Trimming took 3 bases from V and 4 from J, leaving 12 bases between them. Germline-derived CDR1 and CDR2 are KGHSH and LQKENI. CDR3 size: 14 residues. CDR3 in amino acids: CASSPGTRGTEAFF. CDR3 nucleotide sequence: TGTGCCAGCTCACCCGGGACCAGGGGCACTGAAGCTTTCTTT.

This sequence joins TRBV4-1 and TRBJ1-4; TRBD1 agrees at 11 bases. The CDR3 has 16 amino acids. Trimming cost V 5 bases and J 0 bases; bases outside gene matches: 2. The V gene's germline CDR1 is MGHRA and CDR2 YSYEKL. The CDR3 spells CASSSGQGATNEKLFF. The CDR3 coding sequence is TGCGCCAGCAGCTCGGGACAGGGGGCAACTAATGAAAAACTGTTTTTT.

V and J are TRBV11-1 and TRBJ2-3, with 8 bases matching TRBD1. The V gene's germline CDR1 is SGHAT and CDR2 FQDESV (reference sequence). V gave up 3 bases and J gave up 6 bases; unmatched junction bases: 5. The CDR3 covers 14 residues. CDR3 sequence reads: CASSLDRVGDTQYF. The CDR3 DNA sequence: TGTGCCAGCAGCTTGGACAGGGTTGGGGATACGCAGTATTTT.

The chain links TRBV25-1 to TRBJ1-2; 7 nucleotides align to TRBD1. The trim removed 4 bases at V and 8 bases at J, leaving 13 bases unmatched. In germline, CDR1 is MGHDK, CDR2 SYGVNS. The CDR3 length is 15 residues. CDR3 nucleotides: TGTGCCAGCAGTGCCAGACAGGGAAACAACTGGGGCTACACCTTC. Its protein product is CASSARQGNNWGYTF.

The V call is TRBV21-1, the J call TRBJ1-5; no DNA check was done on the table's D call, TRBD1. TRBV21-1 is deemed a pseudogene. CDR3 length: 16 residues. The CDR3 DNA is TGTGCCAGCACCCCACAGACAATTTATAGCAATCAGCCCCAGCATTTT. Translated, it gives CASTPQTIYSNQPQHF.

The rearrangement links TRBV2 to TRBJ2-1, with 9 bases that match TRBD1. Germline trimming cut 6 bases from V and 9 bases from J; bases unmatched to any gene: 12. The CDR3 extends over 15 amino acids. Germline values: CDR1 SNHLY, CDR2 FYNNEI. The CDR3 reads CASSAGTGITTEQFF. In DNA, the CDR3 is TGTGCCAGCAGCGCCGGGACAGGGATCACAACTGAGCAGTTCTTC.

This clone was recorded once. CDR3 nucleotides: TGTGCCAGCAGCGGGTCCCGAGGGGGGGGTGAAAAACTGTTTTTT. Translated: CASSGSRGGGEKLFF. This chain uses TRBV5-4 with TRBJ1-4; maybe TRBD1 (6 bases). The germline CDR1 and CDR2 sequences are SGHNT and YYREEE (reference sequence). The CDR3 has 15 residues. Trimming left V 4 bases short and J 7 bases short, with 17 bases between.

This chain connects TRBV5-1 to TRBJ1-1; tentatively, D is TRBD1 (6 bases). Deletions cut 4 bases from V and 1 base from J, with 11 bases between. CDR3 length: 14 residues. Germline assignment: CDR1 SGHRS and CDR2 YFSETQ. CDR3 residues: CASSQGSPNTEAFF. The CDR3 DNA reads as TGCGCCAGCAGCCAGGGGTCCCCGAACACTGAAGCTTTCTTT.

The CDR3 region is CASRRGTEKNIQYF. As DNA, the CDR3 is TGTGCCAGCAGGAGGGGGACAGAGAAAAACATTCAGTACTTC. The chain couples TRBV6-5 to TRBJ2-4; 7 bases fit TRBD1. CDR1 is MNHEY and CDR2 is SVGAGI in the germline V gene. After removal of 6 bases from V and 4 bases from J, the junction contained 6 bases not matched to a gene. This CDR3 spans 14 amino acids.

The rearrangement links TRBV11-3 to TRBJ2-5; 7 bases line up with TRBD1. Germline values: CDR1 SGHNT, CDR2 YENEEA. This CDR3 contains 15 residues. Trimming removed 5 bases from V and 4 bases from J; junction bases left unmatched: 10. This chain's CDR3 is CASSPQGKRLETQYF. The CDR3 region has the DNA TGTGCCAGCAGCCCACAGGGGAAGAGGTTAGAGACCCAGTACTTC.

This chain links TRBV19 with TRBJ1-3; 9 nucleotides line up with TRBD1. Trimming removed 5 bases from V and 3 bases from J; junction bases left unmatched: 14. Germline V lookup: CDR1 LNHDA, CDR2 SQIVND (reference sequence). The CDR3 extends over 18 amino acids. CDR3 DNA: TGTGCCAGTAGTCCTACCGGGACAGGGTTCGTGAGTGGAAACACCATATATTTT. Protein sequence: CASSPTGTGFVSGNTIYF.

The CDR3 loop is CASSILTGLNTEAFF. CDR3 sequence (DNA): TGTGCCAGTAGTATCTTGACAGGACTGAACACTGAAGCTTTCTTT. The chain has TRBV19 and TRBJ1-1, with D possibly TRBD1 on 6 matching bases. This CDR3 contains 15 residues. From germline, CDR1 is LNHDA and CDR2 SQIVND (reference sequence). Trimming removed 3 bases from V and 0 bases from J, with 11 bases in between.

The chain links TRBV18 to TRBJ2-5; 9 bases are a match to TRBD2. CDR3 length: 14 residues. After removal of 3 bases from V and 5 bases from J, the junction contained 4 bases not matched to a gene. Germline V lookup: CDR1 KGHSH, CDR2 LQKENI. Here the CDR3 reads CASSPVAGVETQYF. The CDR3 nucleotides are TGTGCCAGCTCACCGGTAGCGGGGGTCGAGACCCAGTACTTC.

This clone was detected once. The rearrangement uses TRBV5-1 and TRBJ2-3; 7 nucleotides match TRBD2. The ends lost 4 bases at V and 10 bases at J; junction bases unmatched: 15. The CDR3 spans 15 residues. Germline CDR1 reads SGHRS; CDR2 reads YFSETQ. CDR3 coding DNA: TGCGCCAGCAGCCCGGCGGGGGAGGAGGGACTTGCGCAGTATTTT. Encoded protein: CASSPAGEEGLAQYF.

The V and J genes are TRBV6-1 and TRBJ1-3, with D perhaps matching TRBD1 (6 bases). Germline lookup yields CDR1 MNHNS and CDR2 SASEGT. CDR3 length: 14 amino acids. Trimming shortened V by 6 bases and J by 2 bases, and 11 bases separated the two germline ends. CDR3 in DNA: TGTGCCAGCAGCAAGACAGGAGCTGGAAACACCATATATTTT. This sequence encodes CASSKTGAGNTIYF.

CDR3 DNA: TGCGCCAGCAGCTTCCTATCGCAGGGGTACGACGCCCTCCACTTT. This sequence encodes CASSFLSQGYDALHF. The chain couples TRBV5-1 to TRBJ1-6, with D possibly being TRBD1 (6 bases). The germline gives CDR1 SGHRS, CDR2 YFSETQ. The CDR3 runs to 15 residues. The V end lost 2 bases, the J end lost 14 bases, and 20 bases lay between the germline ends.

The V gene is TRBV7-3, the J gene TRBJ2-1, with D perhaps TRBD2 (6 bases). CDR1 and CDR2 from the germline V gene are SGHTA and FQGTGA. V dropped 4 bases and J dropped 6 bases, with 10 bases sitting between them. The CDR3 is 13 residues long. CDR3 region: CASSSRDSNEQFF. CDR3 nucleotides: TGTGCCAGCAGCTCCCGGGACTCCAATGAGCAGTTCTTC.

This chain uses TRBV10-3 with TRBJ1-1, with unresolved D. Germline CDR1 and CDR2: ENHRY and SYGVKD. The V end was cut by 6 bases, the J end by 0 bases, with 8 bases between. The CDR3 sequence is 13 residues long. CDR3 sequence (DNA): TGTGCCATCAGAAGATACATGAACACTGAAGCTTTCTTT. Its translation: CAIRRYMNTEAFF.

CDR3 in amino acids: CASSSRYYGYTF. CDR3 nucleotides: TGTGCCAGCAGTTCCCGGTACTATGGCTACACCTTC. The chain couples TRBV12-3 or TRBV12-4 to TRBJ1-2; D remains ambiguous. The ends were cut back, 4 bases at V and 3 bases at J, with 6 bases in the middle. The CDR3 extends over 12 amino acids.